These T cell receptor beta chains were read from a single sample in a study of blood T cell repertoires in COVID-19. Measured with immunoSEQ multiplex PCR; TCRdb has only the in-frame clones, and not every one. The sample holds roughly 170,000 clones, 83% seen once. The specimen was PBMCs or T cells enriched from blood (not recorded which). The receptors come from a woman in her 50s who had recovered from COVID-19. The CDR3 runs from the conserved cysteine through the conserved F or W. Fields, in order: clone size, D gene, V gene, J gene, CDR3 DNA, CDR3 protein. D genes are given only for firm matches. Some rows have no size entry. The others give once, few or many, or a class for an expanded clone.

>NA|NA|TRBV7-8|TRBJ2-5
TGTGCCAGCAGCCCGAAACTAGGAAAAGAGACCCAGTACTTC
CASSPKLGKETQYF
>NA|NA|TRBV11-3|TRBJ1-1
TGTGCCAGCAGCCACCGGTATGAAGCTTTCTTT
CASSHRYEAFF
>NA|TRBD1|TRBV2|TRBJ1-6
TGTGCCAGCAGCCGGACAGGGAGGGAGTCACCCCTCCACTTT
CASSRTGRESPLHF
>NA|NA|TRBV11-2|TRBJ2-1
TGTGCCAGCAGCTTAGAGTGGGCTCATGAGCAGTTCTTC
CASSLEWAHEQFF
>NA|NA|TRBV27|TRBJ1-2
TGTGCCAGCAGTTCCACCCGGCGAGGAGGGTACACCTTC
CASSSTRRGGYTF
>once|NA|TRBV13|TRBJ1-5
TGTGCCAGCAGCCAGGGGTCCAATCAGCCCCAGCATTTT
CASSQGSNQPQHF
>NA|NA|TRBV10-3|TRBJ1-1
TGTGCCATCAGTGACAGAGGGAGCACTGAAGCTTTCTTT
CAISDRGSTEAFF
>NA|NA|TRBV5-1|TRBJ1-1
TGCGCCAGCAGGCTTTGGGGGGACACTGAAGCTTTCTTT
CASRLWGDTEAFF
>NA|NA|TRBV6-5|TRBJ1-2
TGTGCCACGTTCGACTATGGCTACACCTTC
CATFDYGYTF
>few|TRBD1|TRBV2|TRBJ2-1
TGTGCCAGCACTGTCACTACAGGGGGCAATGAGCAGTTCTTC
CASTVTTGGNEQFF
>NA|TRBD1|TRBV14|TRBJ1-1
TGTGCCAGCAGCCAAGGAGAGGACAGGGGAGAAATGAACACTGAAGCTTTCTTT
CASSQGEDRGEMNTEAFF
>NA|NA|TRBV11-2|TRBJ1-1
TGTGCCAGCAGCGCCTTAAGTAGAAAGAACACTGAAGCTTTCTTT
CASSALSRKNTEAFF
>NA|NA|TRBV6-5|TRBJ1-1
TGTGCCAGCAGGGGGGGGCTGAACACTGAAGCTTTCTTT
CASRGGLNTEAFF
>NA|NA|TRBV18|TRBJ2-5
TGTGCCAGCTCACCAGAGTTGTCACGGGAGACCCAGTACTTC
CASSPELSRETQYF
>NA|NA|TRBV5-1|TRBJ1-2
TGCGCCAGCAGCCTCACGGGAAATGGCTACACCTTC
CASSLTGNGYTF
>NA|NA|TRBV5-5|TRBJ1-2
TGTGCCAGCAGCTTGGGGCTCTCCAACTATGGCTACACCTTC
CASSLGLSNYGYTF
>once|NA|TRBV11-3|TRBJ1-1
TGTGCCAGCAGCTTAGCCCAGGAGAACACTGAAGCTTTCTTT
CASSLAQENTEAFF
>NA|NA|TRBV18|TRBJ1-2
TGTGCCAGCTCACCAATGAAGCAGGCCACTAACTATGGCTACACCTTC
CASSPMKQATNYGYTF
>once|NA|TRBV11-2|TRBJ2-2
TGTGCCAGCAGCTTAAGGGGCGCGGGGTCCCAGGGGGAGCTGTTTTTT
CASSLRGAGSQGELFF
>NA|NA|TRBV7-2|TRBJ1-4
TGTGCCAGCAGCCTAATGGACAGAGGACTGTTTTTT
CASSLMDRGLFF
>NA|NA|TRBV9|TRBJ2-2
TGTGCCAGCAGCGTAGGTGGGAGTAACACCGGGGAGCTGTTTTTT
CASSVGGSNTGELFF
>NA|NA|TRBV5-8|TRBJ2-1
TGTGCCAGCAGCTTGGGAGTGGGAGCCTACAATGAGCAGTTCTTC
CASSLGVGAYNEQFF
>NA|TRBD2|TRBV4-2|TRBJ2-5
TGTGCCAGCAGCCCGAGGACTAGCGGGGAAGAGACCCAGTACTTC
CASSPRTSGEETQYF
>once|NA|TRBV7-9|TRBJ1-1
TGTGCCAGCAGTCGTCAGGGGACCACTGAAGCTTTCTTT
CASSRQGTTEAFF
>NA|TRBD1|TRBV19|TRBJ1-5
TGTGCCAGTAGTATGCCCCGGACAGGGGTTAGCAATCAGCCCCAGCATTTT
CASSMPRTGVSNQPQHF
>NA|TRBD2|TRBV14|TRBJ2-3
TGTGCCAGCAGCCAATATCTAGCGGGAGCATCAGATACGCAGTATTTT
CASSQYLAGASDTQYF
>NA|NA|TRBV6-1|TRBJ1-5
TGTGCCAGCGGGGCAGCATATAGCAATCAGCCCCAGCATTTT
CASGAAYSNQPQHF
>few|NA|TRBV19|TRBJ2-1
TGTGCCAGTGGGCGAACAGCGGGTGAGCAGTTCTTC
CASGRTAGEQFF
>NA|NA|TRBV5-1|TRBJ1-1
TGCGCCAGCAGCTTGGCCGAGGGCGGGGACACTGAAGCTTTCTTT
CASSLAEGGDTEAFF
>NA|NA|TRBV29-1|TRBJ1-5
TGCAGCGCCCGGACTGGGAATCAGCCCCAGCATTTT
CSARTGNQPQHF
>few|NA|TRBV10-3|TRBJ2-1
TGTGCCATCAGTGGTCCGAGTAGCTCCTACAATGAGCAGTTCTTC
CAISGPSSSYNEQFF
>NA|NA|TRBV24-1|TRBJ1-5
TGTGCCACCCGAGCAGGGGCAGGCAATCAGCCCCAGCATTTT
CATRAGAGNQPQHF
>NA|NA|TRBV6-5|TRBJ1-2
TGTGCCAGCAGGTCACAGGGATACTATGGCTACACCTTC
CASRSQGYYGYTF
>NA|TRBD2|TRBV7-8|TRBJ2-5
TGTGCCAGCAGCTTAGGTTGGGCGGGACTACCAGAGACCCAGTACTTC
CASSLGWAGLPETQYF
>NA|NA|TRBV29-1|TRBJ1-5
TGCAGCGTTGGAGGTAGCAATCAGCCCCAGCATTTT
CSVGGSNQPQHF
>once|NA|TRBV4-1|TRBJ2-1
TGCGCCAGCAGCCAAGATGGCCGAGGCGATGAGCAGTTCTTC
CASSQDGRGDEQFF
>NA|TRBD2|TRBV19|TRBJ2-1
TGTGCCAGTAGTATAGATCCTAGCGGGGGGAACAATGAGCAGTTCTTC
CASSIDPSGGNNEQFF
>NA|TRBD2|TRBV19|TRBJ2-3
TGTGCCAGTAGCGGGGGATTGTGGGAGGGCCGGGGAGATACGCAGTATTTT
CASSGGLWEGRGDTQYF
>NA|TRBD1|TRBV28|TRBJ1-2
TGTGCCAGCAGTCCCGGACAGGGTGAGGACTATGGCTACACCTTC
CASSPGQGEDYGYTF
>NA|NA|TRBV6-5|TRBJ1-5
TGTGCCAGCAGTCCCCAGGGAAGGCCCCAGCATTTT
CASSPQGRPQHF
>NA|NA|TRBV5-5|TRBJ2-1
TGTGCCAGCAGCTTGGCCAGGGAATTATACAATGAGCAGTTCTTC
CASSLARELYNEQFF
>few|NA|TRBV4-2|TRBJ1-4
TGTGCCAGCAGCCGCCGCAGGCCAGCAACTAATGAAAAACTGTTTTTT
CASSRRRPATNEKLFF